The 28 T cell receptor beta chains presented below share a single source sample, sequenced in a study of response to subunit inactivated influenza vaccine. TCRdb passed the RT-PCR reads through MiXCR, listing each CDR3 protein once. The repertoire consists of around 790,000 distinct CDR3 sequences, with roughly 20% occurring once and the leading ten covering more than 8.5%. Sequenced here: PBMCs from blood, sampled 5 days after vaccination. All receptors come from a man between 50 and 59 years old who received an inactivated influenza vaccine.

This clonotype was observed a few times. The CDR3 DNA reads as TGCGCCAGCAGCTTGTCCGAGGACTATGGCTACACCTTC. This codes for CASSLSEDYGYTF. The gene calls are TRBV5-1 and TRBJ1-2; no definite D call. The CDR3 has 13 amino acids. Trimming cost V 1 base and J 3 bases, with 7 bases left between them. The germline gives CDR1 SGHRS, CDR2 YFSETQ.

In its sample, this clonotype was seen a few times. The chain joins TRBV18 to TRBJ2-4, with 7 bases identical to TRBD1. Germline trimming cut 3 bases from V and 6 bases from J; bases unmatched to any gene: 5. The germline V gene has CDR1 KGHSH and CDR2 LQKENI. CDR3 length: 14 amino acids. CDR3 sequence reads: CASSPPGQPNIQYF. The DNA of the CDR3 is TGTGCCAGCTCACCCCCGGGACAGCCAAACATTCAGTACTTC.

This clonotype showed up just a few times. The chain combines TRBV29-1 with TRBJ1-2, with TRBD1 matching 7 bases. Germline lookup yields CDR1 SQVTM and CDR2 ANQGSEA. V was clipped by 7 bases and J by 0 bases; unmatched bases: 8. The CDR3 length is 14 residues. CDR3 DNA: TGCAGCGGACTGGGACAGACTTCTAACTATGGCTACACCTTC. It yields the protein CSGLGQTSNYGYTF.

The chain carries TRBV18 and TRBJ2-2; the D gene is possibly TRBD2 (5 bases). Trimming pared 3 bases from V and 3 bases from J, leaving 11 bases between. This CDR3 is built from 15 residues. Germline CDR1 is KGHSH and CDR2 is LQKENI. In DNA, the CDR3 is TGTGCCAGCTCACCCCCTATGGAGGACACCGGGGAGCTGTTTTTT. Translation: CASSPPMEDTGELFF. Together with reference TRBV18 and TRBJ2-2, the CDR3 gives the full variable domain: NAGVMQNPRHLVRRRGQEARLRCSPMKGHSHVYWYRQLPEEGLKFMVYLQKENIIDESGMPKERFSAEFPKEGPSILRIQQVVRGDSAAYFCASSPPMEDTGELFFGEGSRLTVL.

This clonotype was counted between two and nine times. The chain has TRBV12-3 or TRBV12-4 and TRBJ2-4; 7 nucleotides agree with TRBD1. The CDR3 consists of 15 residues. The V and J ends lost 7 bases and 0 bases, in that order; junction bases with no gene match: 6. CDR3 region: CASNDREGAKNIQYF. Here the CDR3 DNA reads TGTGCCAGCAATGACAGGGAAGGAGCCAAAAACATTCAGTACTTC.

This clonotype was seen just once. The V call is TRBV20-1, the J call TRBJ2-1; 9 bases fit TRBD1. Germline values: CDR1 DFQATT, CDR2 SNEGSKA (reference sequence). J lost 6 bases, V lost 2 bases, and 5 bases had no gene match. The CDR3 has 14 amino acids. The CDR3 nucleotides read TGCAGTGCTAGAAGGACAGGGGCGACCAATGAGCAGTTCTTC. As protein: CSARRTGATNEQFF.

This clonotype was found a few times. This chain uses TRBV20-1 with TRBJ2-1; 11 bases align to TRBD2. Losses at the gene ends were 5 bases for V and 5 bases for J; bases not matched to a gene: 5. CDR3 size: 14 residues. Germline CDR1 reads DFQATT; CDR2 reads SNEGSKA (reference sequence). Here the CDR3 reads CSARTSGSHNEQFF. For the CDR3, the DNA is TGCAGTGCTCGGACTAGCGGGTCTCACAATGAGCAGTTCTTC.

This clonotype was observed a few times. The V and J genes are TRBV27 and TRBJ2-3, with 7 bases that match TRBD2. J lost 4 bases, V lost 3 bases, and 7 bases had no gene match. CDR3 length: 15 amino acids. Germline CDR1 and CDR2: MNHEY and SMNVEV (reference sequence). The CDR3 region is CASSFLLAESDTQYF. The CDR3 region has the DNA TGTGCCAGCAGTTTCCTTCTAGCGGAATCAGATACGCAGTATTTT.

This clonotype turned up a few times. V is TRBV18 and J is TRBJ1-2; no definite D call. V was clipped by 6 bases and J by 6 bases, with 17 bases between them. The germline V gene has CDR1 KGHSH and CDR2 LQKENI. The CDR3 loop spans 14 amino acids. Here the CDR3 reads CASSPTRVANGYTF. In DNA, the CDR3 is TGTGCCAGCTCCCCCACGCGGGTCGCCAATGGCTACACCTTC.

This clonotype was recorded many times. The J gene is TRBJ2-5, the V gene TRBV7-9; tentatively, D is TRBD2 (6 bases). V lost 4 bases, J lost 1 base, and 13 bases lay in between. This CDR3 contains 15 residues. Germline CDR1 SEHNR, CDR2 FQNEAQ (reference sequence). In DNA, the CDR3 is TGTGCCAGCAGCTCAGAAGGCGGGACCCAAGAGACCCAGTACTTC. Translating it yields CASSSEGGTQETQYF.

The chain couples TRBV25-1 to TRBJ2-3; possibly TRBD1 for D (5 bases). Germline V gives CDR1 MGHDK, CDR2 SYGVNS. The CDR3 covers 15 residues. Deletions cut 6 bases from V and 2 bases from J, with 15 bases between. The DNA for the CDR3 is TGTGCCAGCAGGGGGCCTAACACCTTCACAGATACGCAGTATTTT. Its protein is CASRGPNTFTDTQYF.

This clonotype was recorded at least ten times. The J gene is TRBJ1-3, the V gene TRBV12-3 or TRBV12-4; no clear D gene. V was pared by 5 bases and J by 0 bases, with 8 bases between. The CDR3 has 14 amino acids. The CDR3 sequence is CASSRSTSGNTIYF. The CDR3 DNA follows: TGTGCCAGCAGTCGTTCCACCTCTGGAAACACCATATATTTT.

This clonotype was counted a few times. This sequence joins TRBV10-3 and TRBJ1-1; tentative D call: TRBD1 (5 bases). The germline V gene encodes CDR1 ENHRY and CDR2 SYGVKD. Trimming stripped 3 bases from V and 5 bases from J, with 19 bases between. The CDR3 consists of 16 residues. CDR3 protein: CAISDGLSGIGTEAFF. The CDR3 DNA follows: TGTGCCATCAGTGATGGGTTGTCAGGGATTGGAACTGAAGCTTTCTTT.

The CDR3 bases are TGTGCCAGCAGTTTACGGGGGCCAATGAGGGAGCAGTACTTC. Translation: CASSLRGPMREQYF. The V and J genes are TRBV28 and TRBJ2-7; D tentatively fits TRBD1 or TRBD2 (6 bases each). Per germline, CDR1 MDHEN and CDR2 SYDVKM. V lost 2 bases to trimming and J lost 7 bases, with 15 bases between them. The length of the CDR3 is 14 residues.

The gene calls are TRBV7-9 and TRBJ2-7; a possible D gene is TRBD2 (6 bases). Trimming stripped 5 bases from V and 1 base from J, with 15 bases between. The germline V gene encodes CDR1 SEHNR and CDR2 FQNEAQ (reference sequence). CDR3 size: 15 residues. CDR3 nucleotides: TGTGCCAGCAGCCGGGGGAGCACCCTGTCCTACGAGCAGTACTTC. This gives the protein CASSRGSTLSYEQYF.

This clonotype has more than one count but fewer than ten. This rearrangement joins TRBV9 to TRBJ2-7, with D perhaps matching TRBD1 or TRBD2 (7 bases each). The CDR3 extends over 15 amino acids. Germline CDR1 reads SGDLS; CDR2 reads YYNGEE. V lost 4 bases and J lost 0, with 14 bases in between. CDR3 sequence: CASSPGGQHSYEQYF. CDR3 DNA sequence: TGTGCCAGCAGCCCGGGGGGACAGCACTCCTACGAGCAGTACTTC.

This clonotype was seen a few times. The rearrangement joins TRBV20-1 to TRBJ2-3; 7 bases align to TRBD1. V lost 4 bases to trimming and J lost 7 bases; unmatched junction nucleotides: 11. The germline V gene has CDR1 DFQATT and CDR2 SNEGSKA (reference sequence). The length of the CDR3 is 14 residues. CDR3 in amino acids: CSATKGQVRNTQYF. DNA of the CDR3: TGCAGTGCTACTAAAGGACAGGTTCGGAATACGCAGTATTTT.

This clonotype has just a few counts. The chain joins TRBV29-1 to TRBJ2-2; 7 bases map to TRBD1. CDR3 size: 17 residues. Looked up from germline, CDR1 is SQVTM and CDR2 is ANQGSEA. Trimming took 2 bases from V and 0 from J; bases not matched to a gene: 9. The CDR3 sequence: CSVEPGVGQANTGELFF. CDR3 bases: TGCAGCGTTGAACCTGGAGTCGGACAGGCGAACACCGGGGAGCTGTTTTTT.

This chain uses TRBV20-1 with TRBJ2-1; D might be TRBD1 or TRBD2, each matching 6 bases. Per the germline V gene, CDR1 is DFQATT and CDR2 is SNEGSKA (reference sequence). The CDR3 spans 14 residues. The chain's CDR3 is CNGGGSGPYNEQFF. The CDR3 DNA follows: TGCAATGGAGGGGGTAGCGGTCCCTACAATGAGCAGTTCTTC.

J is TRBJ1-2 and V is TRBV6-5, with D possibly being TRBD1 (5 bases). Germline-derived CDR1 and CDR2 are MNHEY and SVGAGI. V lost 5 bases, J lost 7 bases, and 11 bases lay in between. There are 12 residues in the CDR3. The CDR3 loop reads CASSTTASGYTF. CDR3 DNA: TGTGCCAGCAGTACGACAGCGTCTGGCTACACCTTC.

This clonotype was detected a few times. This chain links TRBV2 with TRBJ2-5; D gene unclear. This CDR3 comprises 13 residues. Trimming removed 6 bases from V and 4 bases from J, with 12 bases in between. Germline-derived CDR1 and CDR2 are SNHLY and FYNNEI. The DNA of the CDR3 is TGTGCCAGCAGCAGAGACAATCGAGAGACCCAGTACTTC. Translated: CASSRDNRETQYF.

This clonotype has more than one count but fewer than ten. The gene calls are TRBV10-1 and TRBJ2-4, with unresolved D. The CDR3 loop spans 16 amino acids. V lost 1 base to trimming and J lost 0 bases, with 10 bases between them. Germline V CDR1 and CDR2: WNHNN, SYGVQD (reference sequence). The CDR3 nucleotides read TGCGCCAGCAGTGAGTGGGCAATCGGAGCCAAAAACATTCAGTACTTC. Translated: CASSEWAIGAKNIQYF.

The V call is TRBV5-1, the J call TRBJ1-3; the D gene is possibly TRBD1 (5 bases). Germline V gene lookup returns CDR1 SGHRS and CDR2 YFSETQ. The CDR3 is 16 amino acids. V gave up 4 bases and J gave up 0 bases, with 14 bases separating them. The CDR3 coding sequence is TGCGCCAGCAGCGTAACTTCAGGGAGCTCTGGAAACACCATATATTTT. This translates into CASSVTSGSSGNTIYF. The complete variable domain, with remaining parts taken from reference TRBV5-1 and TRBJ1-3, reads KAGVTQTPRYLIKTRGQQVTLSCSPISGHRSVSWYQQTPGQGLQFLFEYFSETQRNKGNFPGRFSGRQFSNSRSEMNVSTLELGDSALYLCASSVTSGSSGNTIYFGEGSWLTVV.

The chain uses TRBV28 and TRBJ2-7; 9 positions agree with TRBD1. Germline-derived CDR1 and CDR2 are MDHEN and SYDVKM. The V gene end was trimmed by 6 bases and the J gene end by 5 bases; junction bases not matched to a gene: 8. The CDR3 length is 14 residues. For the CDR3, the DNA is TGTGCCAGCAGCAGGACAGGGGTCTTCCACGAGCAGTACTTC. Protein sequence: CASSRTGVFHEQYF.

As DNA, the CDR3 is TGTGCCACCAGCAGAGATTTAAAGCGGGCGCAAGAGACCCAGTACTTC. Its protein product is CATSRDLKRAQETQYF. The chain couples TRBV15 to TRBJ2-5; TRBD2 might be the D (6 bases). The V end lost 0 bases, the J end lost 2 bases, and 13 bases lay between the germline ends. Germline values: CDR1 LNHNV, CDR2 YYDKDF (reference sequence). The CDR3 is 16 residues long.

As DNA, the CDR3 is TGTGCCAGCAGCTTGTTGCGTGGTAGTGAGCAGTTCTTC. Translated: CASSLLRGSEQFF. The J gene is TRBJ2-1, the V gene TRBV7-2; D remains unclear. Germline CDR1 and CDR2: SGHTA and FQGNSA. Trimming removed 3 bases from V and 9 bases from J, with 12 bases in between. This CDR3 spans 13 amino acids.

The CDR3 DNA reads as TGTGCCAGCTCACCACCTGCGGGGTCCAACACTGAAGCTTTCTTT. It yields the protein CASSPPAGSNTEAFF. The rearrangement links TRBV18 to TRBJ1-1; the D is unclear. The germline gives CDR1 KGHSH, CDR2 LQKENI. Deletions cut 0 bases from V and 2 bases from J, with 10 bases between. The CDR3 length is 15 residues. Drawing the rest from reference TRBV18 and TRBJ1-1, the complete variable domain is NAGVMQNPRHLVRRRGQEARLRCSPMKGHSHVYWYRQLPEEGLKFMVYLQKENIIDESGMPKERFSAEFPKEGPSILRIQQVVRGDSAAYFCASSPPAGSNTEAFFGQGTRLTVV.

The chain joins TRBV6-5 to TRBJ2-1, with a tentative D call TRBD2 (7 bases). Germline V gene sequence: CDR1 MNHEY, CDR2 SVGAGI. This CDR3 has 16 residues. Trimming stripped 4 bases from V and 9 bases from J, with 22 bases between. The CDR3 DNA sequence: TGTGCCAGCAGTTTAGGGGGGGACTTAGGCTACCGTGAGCAGTTCTTC. Translation gives CASSLGGDLGYREQFF.